A selection of T cell receptor beta chains follows, all from one sample in a study of T-cell reconstitution after alpha-beta-depleted transplantation in children. TCRdb re-analysed the PCR reads in MiXCR, keeping a single row per CDR3 protein. The sample has tens of thousands of distinct CDR3 sequences; around 9.2% are singletons. The sequencing used PBMCs, mostly from graft donor cells, collected 60 days after TCRalphabeta/CD19-depleted stem cell transplant. These receptors were taken from a male patient aged 2 to 9 who had a stem cell transplant for chronic granulomatous disease, so the T cells may come from the graft donor. Both conserved end residues are part of each CDR3. Fields, in order: CDR3 DNA, CDR3 protein, J gene, clone size, CDR3 length, D gene, V gene. D genes are given only for firm matches. Where a row states a size, it is once, few, many or the class of an expanded clone; other rows omit it.

TGTGCCAGCAGCCAAGTCCGAGCCTTTGGTAATGAGCAGTTCTTC | CASSQVRAFGNEQFF | TRBJ2-1 | many | 15 | NA | TRBV3-1
TGTGCCAGCAGTTTGGGACAGGGGAACTCTGGGGCCAACGTCCTGACTTTC | CASSLGQGNSGANVLTF | TRBJ2-6 | many | 17 | TRBD1 | TRBV12-3/TRBV12-4
TGCAGTGCCCGTGGGGGACAGCAAGTGAACACTGAAGCTTTCTTT | CSARGGQQVNTEAFF | TRBJ1-1 | many | 15 | TRBD1 | TRBV20-1
TGTGCCAGCAGTTTGAATAGTCGGCTAGCGGGCCGCGTCCGGGAGCTGTTTTTT | CASSLNSRLAGRVRELFF | TRBJ2-2 | many | 18 | TRBD2 | TRBV27
TGCGCCAGCAGCCCAACCAGGGGAGGGAGCACTGAAGCTTTCTTT | CASSPTRGGSTEAFF | TRBJ1-1 | many | 15 | NA | TRBV5-1
TGCGCCAGCAGTGAGGGGAGGGGTCCGGAGACCCAGTACTTC | CASSEGRGPETQYF | TRBJ2-5 | many | 14 | TRBD2 | TRBV10-2
TGTGCCAGCAGCAAGGGAACGGGTGAGCAGTACTTC | CASSKGTGEQYF | TRBJ2-7 | many | 12 | NA | TRBV12-3/TRBV12-4
TGTGCCAGTACCCGGCTGGGACGGACGAACACTGAAGCTTTCTTT | CASTRLGRTNTEAFF | TRBJ1-1 | NA | 15 | NA | TRBV19
TGCAGTGCTCGGGGACTAGCGGGCTTCTACGAGCAGTACTTC | CSARGLAGFYEQYF | TRBJ2-7 | many | 14 | TRBD2 | TRBV20-1
TGTGCCAGCAGCTCCGGAGGGACAGGTGCCTACGAGCAGTACTTC | CASSSGGTGAYEQYF | TRBJ2-7 | many | 15 | TRBD1 | TRBV7-2
TGCAGTGCCCACCCGACTAGCGGGCGTAAGACCCAGTACTTC | CSAHPTSGRKTQYF | TRBJ2-5 | NA | 14 | TRBD2 | TRBV20-1
TGTGCCAGCAGTTTACCCAGGGCGGAGGCCACAGATACGCAGTATTTT | CASSLPRAEATDTQYF | TRBJ2-3 | NA | 16 | NA | TRBV28
TGTGCCAGCAGTCTCTTTGGGGGCACTGAAGCTTTCTTT | CASSLFGGTEAFF | TRBJ1-1 | many | 13 | NA | TRBV14
TGTGCCAGCAGTTTTTCAGGCGCTTCTAATGAAAAACTGTTTTTT | CASSFSGASNEKLFF | TRBJ1-4 | few | 15 | NA | TRBV28
TGTGCCAGCAGTTACGCCACAGGGGGCGCAAACACCGGGGAGCTGTTTTTT | CASSYATGGANTGELFF | TRBJ2-2 | many | 17 | TRBD1 | TRBV6-5
TGTGCCAGCAGCTTCACGTCCTATCGGCAGTTCTTC | CASSFTSYRQFF | TRBJ2-1 | few | 12 | NA | TRBV7-9
TGTGCCAGCAGCTTAGTTGGGACTAGCGGGAATAGGCCCCAAGAGACCCAGTACTTC | CASSLVGTSGNRPQETQYF | TRBJ2-5 | many | 19 | TRBD2 | TRBV11-2
TGCGCCAGCAGCTTGCCCGACAGTTTCAGCACAGATACGCAGTATTTT | CASSLPDSFSTDTQYF | TRBJ2-3 | many | 16 | NA | TRBV5-1
TGTGCCAGCAGCGGAGGGTCCCCCACCGGGGAGCTGTTTTTT | CASSGGSPTGELFF | TRBJ2-2 | many | 14 | NA | TRBV27
TGCGCCAGCAGCCCGCCTGGACGAGAGACCCAGTACTTC | CASSPPGRETQYF | TRBJ2-5 | many | 13 | NA | TRBV5-1
TGTGCCAGCAGCCAAGATTTCGTGGGAGCAGATACGCAGTATTTT | CASSQDFVGADTQYF | TRBJ2-3 | many | 15 | NA | TRBV3-1
TGTGCCACCAGCAGAGATATCACCGGGTCGGAGAGTAACTATGGCTACACCTTC | CATSRDITGSESNYGYTF | TRBJ1-2 | many | 18 | NA | TRBV15
TGCAGTGCTAGACGGGGGGACAGGGGGCCCTATGGCTACACCTTC | CSARRGDRGPYGYTF | TRBJ1-2 | many | 15 | TRBD1 | TRBV20-1
TGTGCCAGCATCCCTAGCGGGAACACAGATACGCAGTATTTT | CASIPSGNTDTQYF | TRBJ2-3 | NA | 14 | TRBD2 | TRBV6-1
TGCGCCAGCAGTGACCTTATTAGCTCCTACAATGAGCAGTTCTTC | CASSDLISSYNEQFF | TRBJ2-1 | many | 15 | NA | TRBV10-2
TGTGCCAGTAGTTTCCTTACGGGAGGGCTCCCCTACAATGAGCAGTTCTTC | CASSFLTGGLPYNEQFF | TRBJ2-1 | NA | 17 | TRBD2 | TRBV19
TGTGCCAGCAGCACGCGGACAGGGGGCGGGGGTTTCTTT | CASSTRTGGGGFF | TRBJ1-1 | few | 13 | TRBD1 | TRBV7-6
TGTGCCACCAGTGATTTACTTAGCAATCAGCCCCAGCATTTT | CATSDLLSNQPQHF | TRBJ1-5 | NA | 14 | NA | TRBV24-1
TGTGCCAGCAGCCCGTCCGGGACTAGCGGAGATACGCAGTATTTT | CASSPSGTSGDTQYF | TRBJ2-3 | NA | 15 | TRBD2 | TRBV7-3